The 23 T cell receptor beta chains in this list originate from one sample, sequenced in a study of CD8 T cells in ankylosing spondylitis. No cognate antigen is known for these TCRs. Whole-study results and caveats: Seemingly distinctive of ankylosing spondylitis blood was a TCR beta motif formed by eight highly homologous variants.

TCRdb re-called the 5' RACE reads with MiXCR, one entry per CDR3 protein. The data show approximately 140,000 distinct CDR3 sequences, 17% seen once. The sample was blood, either unsorted or a sorted T cell fraction (not recorded which). The source of these receptors is a male donor with ankylosing spondylitis.

J is TRBJ2-7 and V is TRBV9; 9 bases are shared with TRBD1. With V trimmed by 3 bases and J by 4 bases, 20 bases remained unmatched. The germline CDR1 and CDR2 sequences are SGDLS and YYNGEE. CDR3 length: 19 amino acids. The CDR3 nucleotides read TGTGCCAGCAGCGGGGACCCGGGACAGGGAATCAACGAGGCATACGAGCAGTACTTC. This codes for CASSGDPGQGINEAYEQYF.

This clonotype has a handful of counts. The J gene is TRBJ1-6, the V gene TRBV7-2; maybe TRBD1 (6 bases). Trimming removed 2 bases at V and 9 bases at J, with 11 bases between. Germline V lookup: CDR1 SGHTA, CDR2 FQGNSA. The CDR3 sequence is 14 residues long. DNA of the CDR3: TGTGCCAGCAGCTTAAGGGGGGGCGGTTCACCCCTCCACTTT. This sequence encodes CASSLRGGGSPLHF. Full variable domain (rest looked up from reference TRBV7-2 and TRBJ1-6): GAGVSQSPSNKVTEKGKDVELRCDPISGHTALYWYRQSLGQGLEFLIYFQGNSAPDKSGLPSDRFSAERTGGSVSTLTIQRTQQEDSAVYLCASSLRGGGSPLHFGNGTRLTVT.

This clonotype was counted ten times or more. V is TRBV29-1 and J is TRBJ2-1; D perhaps matches TRBD1 (5 bases). The CDR3 runs 11 residues. The V gene's germline CDR1 is SQVTM and CDR2 ANQGSEA. V lost 5 bases, J lost 5 bases, and 7 bases lay in between. The CDR3 loop reads CSVQGDNEQFF. In nucleotides, the CDR3 is TGCAGCGTTCAGGGCGACAATGAGCAGTTCTTC.

Many counts were recorded for this clonotype. The chain employs TRBV27 and TRBJ2-7; D is tentatively TRBD1 or TRBD2 (5 bases each). The CDR3 covers 14 residues. Germline V gene lookup returns CDR1 MNHEY and CDR2 SMNVEV (reference sequence). V was pared by 5 bases and J by 7 bases, with 18 bases between. The CDR3: CASSEGSSPWEQYF. DNA of the CDR3: TGTGCCAGCAGTGAGGGGTCCTCCCCATGGGAGCAGTACTTC.

This CDR3 reads CASSLFGTMNTEAFF. CDR3 nucleotides: TGTGCCAGCAGTTTATTTGGGACAATGAACACTGAAGCTTTCTTT. The V and J genes are TRBV12-3 or TRBV12-4 and TRBJ1-1, with a possible D match to TRBD1 (6 bases). The CDR3 consists of 15 residues. Trimming removed 2 bases from V and 0 bases from J, with 10 bases in between.

This clonotype was detected ten times or more. CDR3 in amino acids: CASKGTEAFF. The CDR3 region has the DNA TGTGCCAGCAAGGGCACTGAAGCTTTCTTT. V and J are TRBV6-6 and TRBJ1-1; D is ambiguous. Germline loops: CDR1 MNHNY, CDR2 SVGAGI (reference sequence). Trimming took off 7 bases at V and 4 bases at J, with 4 bases between the two ends. The CDR3 runs 10 residues.

This clonotype has a handful of counts. The V gene is TRBV20-1, the J gene TRBJ1-3, with TRBD1 matching 7 bases. Trimming cost V 5 bases and J 2 bases; bases outside gene matches: 15. The CDR3 loop spans 17 amino acids. Germline CDR1 DFQATT, CDR2 SNEGSKA (reference sequence). The CDR3 region is CSAPTRQGNSPGNTIYF. In nucleotides, the CDR3 is TGCAGTGCTCCTACCAGACAGGGAAACTCCCCTGGAAACACCATATATTTT.

The chain has TRBV9 and TRBJ2-1; 14 nucleotides align to TRBD2. J gave up 8 bases and V 3 bases, and 4 bases lay outside the gene matches. This CDR3 has 15 residues. Germline V gives CDR1 SGDLS, CDR2 YYNGEE. The CDR3 DNA reads TGTGCCAGCAGCGGCGGGACTAGCGGGGGTCATGAGCAGTTCTTC. It is translated as CASSGGTSGGHEQFF. The full variable domain, with the rest looked up from reference TRBV9 and TRBJ2-1, is DSGVTQTPKHLITATGQRVTLRCSPRSGDLSVYWYQQSLDQGLQFLIQYYNGEERAKGNILERFSAQQFPDLHSELNLSSLELGDSALYFCASSGGTSGGHEQFFGPGTRLTVL.

CDR3 DNA sequence: TGTGCCAGCAGTTTAGTGGCGGGTACCGGAAACACCATATATTTT. Protein sequence: CASSLVAGTGNTIYF. The gene calls are TRBV12-3 or TRBV12-4 and TRBJ1-3, with unresolved D. V was trimmed by 1 base and J by 4 bases, leaving 11 bases between them. The CDR3 has 15 residues.

In its sample, this clonotype was seen a few times. This chain connects TRBV5-1 to TRBJ1-3; D is perhaps TRBD1 (6 bases). The CDR3 totals 15 residues. CDR1 SGHRS and CDR2 YFSETQ come from the germline V gene. V was pared by 1 base and J by 3 bases, with 11 bases between. CDR3 bases: TGCGCCAGCAGCTTGAGTACAGGGAATGGAAACACCATATATTTT. Residues: CASSLSTGNGNTIYF.

CDR3 sequence reads: CASTTGNTEAFF. CDR3 bases: TGTGCCAGCACCACAGGAAACACTGAAGCTTTCTTT. The chain combines TRBV6-2 or TRBV6-3 with TRBJ1-1; TRBD1 might be the D (5 bases). Germline V CDR1 and CDR2: MNHEY, SVGEGT. The CDR3 runs to 12 residues. The V gene lost 7 bases and the J gene lost 2 bases, with 8 bases spanning the gap.

This clonotype was counted many times. The CDR3 protein is CASSQAGALLGELFF. CDR3 DNA: TGTGCCAGCAGCCAAGCCGGGGCTCTATTAGGGGAGCTGTTTTTT. The chain recombines TRBV14 with TRBJ2-2; D assignment may be TRBD1 or TRBD2 (5 bases each). This CDR3 is built from 15 residues. Germline-derived CDR1 and CDR2 are SGHDN and FVKESK. Deletions cut 1 base from V and 8 bases from J, with 14 bases between.

This clonotype has ten or more counts. The chain employs TRBV4-1 and TRBJ1-6; no definite D call. The germline V gene has CDR1 MGHRA and CDR2 YSYEKL. This CDR3 comprises 15 residues. V lost 1 base and J 5 bases, leaving 9 bases between the germline ends. The CDR3 DNA reads as TGCGCCAGCAGCCAAGGGGCCGCCAATAATTCACCCCTCCACTTT. Amino acids: CASSQGAANNSPLHF.

The rearrangement links TRBV19 to TRBJ2-1; 10 bases align to TRBD2. The CDR3 consists of 18 residues. The germline V gene has CDR1 LNHDA and CDR2 SQIVND (reference sequence). V was pared by 5 bases and J by 4 bases, with 14 bases of the junction left unmatched. The CDR3 protein is CASSPYSTGTSEYNEQFF. The CDR3 DNA reads TGTGCCAGTAGTCCCTATTCCACCGGGACTAGCGAATACAATGAGCAGTTCTTC. The whole variable domain, remainder taken from reference TRBV19 and TRBJ2-1, is DGGITQSPKYLFRKEGQNVTLSCEQNLNHDAMYWYRQDPGQGLRLIYYSQIVNDFQKGDIAEGYSVSREKKESFPLTVTSAQKNPTAFYLCASSPYSTGTSEYNEQFFGPGTRLTVL.

This chain connects TRBV2 to TRBJ2-3; D is unclear. The CDR3 sequence is 12 residues long. Germline V CDR1 and CDR2: SNHLY, FYNNEI. Trimming left V 8 bases short and J 7 bases short, with 13 bases between. CDR3 sequence (DNA): TGTGCCAGCGACCTCACCGGGTATACGCAGTATTTT. Translated, it gives CASDLTGYTQYF.

This clonotype was counted many times. The rearrangement uses TRBV7-9 and TRBJ1-5; D unresolved. Germline-derived CDR1 and CDR2 are SEHNR and FQNEAQ (reference sequence). This CDR3 has 13 amino acids. With 1 base removed from V and 7 bases from J, the gap between germline ends came to 8 bases. CDR3 in DNA: TGTGCCAGCAGCTTAGAGGGAGGGCAGCCCCAGCATTTT. It yields the protein CASSLEGGQPQHF.

V gene TRBV9 combines with J gene TRBJ2-2, with D perhaps TRBD2 (6 bases). Germline V gene lookup returns CDR1 SGDLS and CDR2 YYNGEE. There are 15 residues in the CDR3. V was shortened by 0 bases and J by 4 bases, with 10 bases between the two germline ends. The CDR3 DNA reads as TGTGCCAGCAGCGTAGTTGGGGGAGGCACCGGGGAGCTGTTTTTT. Translated, it gives CASSVVGGGTGELFF.

V gene TRBV5-1 combines with J gene TRBJ1-1; no definite D call. The CDR3 sequence is 15 residues long. Trimming took 0 bases from V and 0 from J, leaving 9 bases between them. The V gene's germline CDR1 is SGHRS and CDR2 YFSETQ. Written as DNA, the CDR3 is TGCGCCAGCAGCTTGGAAGTAGAGATGAACACTGAAGCTTTCTTT. The encoded protein is CASSLEVEMNTEAFF.

This clonotype was seen just once. V is TRBV7-9 and J is TRBJ2-7; D is possibly TRBD1 (5 bases). V was pared by 2 bases and J by 8 bases, with 13 bases between. Germline V CDR1 and CDR2: SEHNR, FQNEAQ (reference sequence). The CDR3 runs 13 residues. CDR3 loop: CASSLSGLGKQYF. The CDR3 DNA follows: TGTGCCAGCAGCTTATCAGGGTTGGGCAAGCAGTACTTC.

This chain joins TRBV7-9 and TRBJ1-1, with D unresolved. Per germline, CDR1 SEHNR and CDR2 FQNEAQ (reference sequence). This CDR3 region has 15 residues. V dropped 5 bases and J dropped 1 base, with 14 bases sitting between them. The CDR3: CASSLTLSGNTEAFF. CDR3 DNA sequence: TGTGCCAGCAGCCTTACCTTGAGCGGGAACACTGAAGCTTTCTTT.

By its share, this clonotype is medium-sized. V and J are TRBV4-3 and TRBJ2-1; 7 bases agree with TRBD2. J lost 6 bases, V lost 2 bases, and 7 bases had no gene match. The germline gives CDR1 LGHNA, CDR2 YSLEER. This CDR3 has 15 residues. CDR3 sequence: CASSQQLAVLNEQFF. In nucleotides, the CDR3 is TGCGCCAGCAGCCAACAGCTAGCGGTGCTCAATGAGCAGTTCTTC.

The rearrangement joins TRBV28 to TRBJ2-2; TRBD2 aligns across 11 bases. J gave up 3 bases and V 6 bases, and 12 bases lay outside the gene matches. CDR1 is MDHEN and CDR2 is SYDVKM in the germline V gene. The CDR3 has 18 amino acids. The CDR3 loop reads CASSSTSGKGSYTGELFF. The CDR3 nucleotides are TGTGCCAGCAGCTCGACTAGCGGGAAAGGGAGTTACACCGGGGAGCTGTTTTTT.

The V and J genes are TRBV5-1 and TRBJ2-3; D is unclear. CDR1 and CDR2 (germline): SGHRS, YFSETQ. The CDR3 loop spans 15 amino acids. Between the trimmed V and J ends, which lost 3 bases and 2 bases, there was a span of 13 bases. The CDR3 loop is CASSSRLLNTDTQYF. As DNA, the CDR3 is TGCGCCAGCAGCTCAAGACTTCTAAACACAGATACGCAGTATTTT.